The rows below give T cell receptor beta chains drawn from one sample of a study of T cell changes during pregnancy in multiple sclerosis. Generated by immunoSEQ multiplex PCR, the TCRdb table keeps only in-frame clones and is missing some. The data contain tens of thousands of clones, 80% to 95% of them seen just once; the ten biggest clones take up approximately 0.7%. The material sequenced was CD4+ T cells from peripheral blood mononuclear cells, taken before pregnancy. Receptors were obtained from a female donor with multiple sclerosis, enrolled in a pregnancy study. The CDR3 runs from the conserved cysteine through the conserved F or W. The D gene is left open where the match is weak. Rows give clone size only sometimes, using once, few, many, or a class for an expanded clone.

cdr3_aa cdr3_nt clone_size d_call v_call cdr3_length j_call
CASSRNTGGVQTDTQYF TGTGCCAGCAGCCGAAATACCGGGGGAGTGCAAACAGATACGCAGTATTTT . . TRBV9 17 TRBJ2-3
CASSLTFRTSGSEQYF TGCGCCAGCAGCTTGACTTTCCGGACTAGCGGTAGCGAGCAGTACTTC . TRBD2 TRBV5-1 16 TRBJ2-7
CASKGQIDTEAFF TGTGCCAGCAAGGGACAGATCGACACTGAAGCTTTCTTT . TRBD1 TRBV2 13 TRBJ1-1
CASSLPGTSGAGELFF TGCGCCAGCAGCTTACCCGGGACTAGCGGGGCCGGGGAGCTGTTTTTT . TRBD2 TRBV5-1 16 TRBJ2-2
CASSLRAGGRTGELFF TGCGCCAGCAGCTTGCGCGCGGGGGGCCGGACCGGGGAGCTGTTTTTT . TRBD2 TRBV5-1 16 TRBJ2-2
CASSVGKGVPNEQYF TGTGCCAGCAGCGTCGGAAAGGGGGTTCCTAATGAGCAGTACTTC . . TRBV9 15 TRBJ2-7
CASSEARDTEAFF TGTGCCAGCAGTGAAGCCAGGGACACTGAAGCTTTCTTT few . TRBV2 13 TRBJ1-1
CASSWDSVTDTQYF TGTGCCAGCAGTTGGGACAGTGTTACAGATACGCAGTATTTT . TRBD1 TRBV27 14 TRBJ2-3
CASSLDGVGANVLTF TGTGCCAGCAGCTTAGACGGGGTCGGGGCCAACGTCCTGACTTTC . . TRBV7-2 15 TRBJ2-6
CASSLNRGANYGYTF TGTGCCAGCAGCTTGAACAGGGGGGCTAACTATGGCTACACCTTC . TRBD1 TRBV7-2 15 TRBJ1-2
CASSQVQGGTVRF TGCGCCAGCAGCCAAGTCCAGGGGGGTACGGTTAGGTTC . . TRBV4-1 13 TRBJ2-4
CSVARDREAYEQYF TGCAGCGTTGCCAGGGACAGGGAAGCCTACGAGCAGTACTTC . TRBD1 TRBV29-1 14 TRBJ2-7
CASSSLSRGANEQFF TGCGCCAGCAGCTCCCTCTCCCGGGGGGCTAATGAGCAGTTCTTC . . TRBV5-1 15 TRBJ2-1
CASRHPTPLGRTSGYSYEQYF TGCGCCAGCAGACATCCCACCCCCCTAGGCAGGACTAGCGGGTACTCCTACGAGCAGTACTTC . TRBD2 TRBV23-1 21 TRBJ2-7
CASGPGGYEQYF TGTGCCAGCGGACCGGGGGGGTACGAGCAGTACTTC . TRBD2 TRBV7-9 12 TRBJ2-7
CASIGQRNTEAFF TGTGCCAGTATCGGACAGAGGAACACTGAAGCTTTCTTT few . TRBV19 13 TRBJ1-1
CASSFGLAGTTDTQYF TGTGCCAGCAGTTTCGGACTAGCGGGGACCACAGATACGCAGTATTTT once TRBD2 TRBV28 16 TRBJ2-3
CASSLQGGTEAFF TGTGCCAGCAGCTTACAAGGGGGCACTGAAGCTTTCTTT . . TRBV6-6 13 TRBJ1-1
CASSLDRGPSSYNSPLHF TGTGCCAGCAGCTTAGACAGGGGGCCGAGCTCCTATAATTCACCCCTCCACTTT once TRBD1 TRBV7-9 18 TRBJ1-6
CASSYQGQGVGNTIYF TGTGCCAGCAGTTACCAGGGACAGGGGGTCGGGAACACCATATATTTT . TRBD1 TRBV6-5 16 TRBJ1-3
CASSKEARDWPSYEQYF TGTGCCAGCAGCAAAGAGGCCCGGGACTGGCCATCCTACGAGCAGTACTTC . . TRBV21-1 17 TRBJ2-7
CASSDWGLAGGPTYEQYF TGTGCCAGCAGTGACTGGGGACTAGCGGGGGGGCCTACCTACGAGCAGTACTTC . TRBD2 TRBV2 18 TRBJ2-7
CASSVGVTGTTEAFF TGTGCCAGCAGCGTAGGGGTGACAGGAACAACTGAAGCTTTCTTT . . TRBV9 15 TRBJ1-1
CASSFQGRSGANVLTF TGTGCCAGCAGCTTTCAGGGCCGCTCTGGGGCCAACGTCCTGACTTTC . . TRBV7-2 16 TRBJ2-6
CASSSTSDNEQFF TGTGCCAGCAGCTCAACTAGCGACAATGAGCAGTTCTTC . TRBD2 TRBV11-3 13 TRBJ2-1
CASSPLGTGLPQPQHF TGTGCCAGCAGTCCTCTCGGGACAGGGCTTCCTCAGCCCCAGCATTTT . TRBD1 TRBV27 16 TRBJ1-5
CASSESTVGGEQYF TGCGCCAGCAGTGAGTCGACGGTGGGAGGCGAGCAGTACTTC . . TRBV10-1 14 TRBJ2-7
CASSQVGGLGSPLHF TGCGCCAGCAGCCAAGTAGGAGGGCTGGGATCACCCCTCCACTTT . . TRBV4-3 15 TRBJ1-6
CASSLQGYGTEAFF TGTGCCAGCAGCTTACAGGGGTACGGCACTGAAGCTTTCTTT . . TRBV7-3 14 TRBJ1-1
CASNRRDRASNTEAFF TGTGCCAGTAATAGGAGGGACAGGGCATCGAACACTGAAGCTTTCTTT . TRBD1 TRBV19 16 TRBJ1-1
CASTLSGSEGEQYF TGTGCCAGCACCCTGAGCGGATCCGAGGGCGAGCAGTACTTC . . TRBV6-6 14 TRBJ2-7
CASGGIWDRGLRNRNEQFF TGTGCCAGCGGAGGCATCTGGGACAGGGGTCTTAGGAACCGCAATGAGCAGTTCTTC . . TRBV21-1 19 TRBJ2-1
CASFPTQTGNTGELFF TGTGCCAGTTTTCCGACGCAGACAGGTAACACCGGGGAGCTGTTTTTT . . TRBV19 16 TRBJ2-2
CASSEEEWRSSSSF TGTGCCAGCAGTGAAGAAGAGTGGAGATCCTCCTCCTCCTTC . . TRBV6-1 14 TRBJ2-7
CASSPRQLAKNIQYF TGTGCCAGCAGTCCGAGACAGCTAGCCAAAAACATTCAGTACTTC . . TRBV27 15 TRBJ2-4
CASSPRQGGDEQFF TGCGCCAGCAGCCCGCGACAGGGGGGGGATGAGCAGTTCTTC . TRBD1 TRBV5-1 14 TRBJ2-1
CASSLGSSGANVLTF TGTGCCAGCAGCTTGGGCTCATCTGGGGCCAACGTCCTGACTTTC . . TRBV7-3 15 TRBJ2-6
CASSSRVYEQYF TGTGCCAGCAGTAGCAGGGTCTACGAGCAGTACTTC . . TRBV6-5 12 TRBJ2-7
CASSIDLRGGPYEQYF TGTGCCAGTAGTATAGATCTCCGCGGGGGCCCCTACGAGCAGTACTTC . . TRBV19 16 TRBJ2-7
CASSHGHSGVSGNTIYF TGCGCCAGCAGCCACGGACACTCAGGCGTCTCTGGAAACACCATATATTTT . . TRBV4-1 17 TRBJ1-3
CASSLNGAYNSPLHF TGTGCCAGCAGCTTAAATGGAGCCTATAATTCACCCCTCCACTTT . . TRBV7-2 15 TRBJ1-6
CASSDAGGRDIQYF TGTGCCAGCAGTGATGCAGGGGGACGAGACATTCAGTACTTC . TRBD1 TRBV6-1 14 TRBJ2-4
CASSKGQGEQPQHF TGCGCCAGCAGCAAAGGACAGGGTGAACAGCCCCAGCATTTT few TRBD1 TRBV5-1 14 TRBJ1-5
CAWRTGSTYEQYF TGTGCCTGGAGGACAGGCTCAACCTACGAGCAGTACTTC . . TRBV30 13 TRBJ2-7
CASSATDRGQNTGELFF TGTGCCAGCTCAGCGACGGACAGGGGGCAGAACACCGGGGAGCTGTTTTTT . TRBD1 TRBV18 17 TRBJ2-2